The 15 T cell receptor beta chains in this list originate from one sample, sequenced in a study of cytomegalovirus exposure and HLA in healthy donors. PCR was performed using 60 Vbeta and 13 Jbeta primers. TCRdb's copy holds only in-frame clones and misses some; the assay was immunoSEQ multiplex PCR. The sample records about 130,000 clones, roughly 80% being singletons. Sequencing was done on a sample of PBMCs. The receptor set was obtained from a man aged 25 to 45 in good health and CMV-seropositive.

This CDR3 is CATSRRTGTYEQYF. The CDR3 DNA reads TGTGCCACCAGCAGGAGGACAGGGACCTACGAGCAGTACTTC. The J gene is TRBJ2-7, the V gene TRBV15, with 8 bases fitting TRBD1. Looked up from germline, CDR1 is LNHNV and CDR2 is YYDKDF (reference sequence). This CDR3 is 14 amino acids long. The V segment lost 3 bases and the J segment 2 bases; nucleotides outside the gene matches: 3. Full variable domain (rest looked up from reference TRBV15 and TRBJ2-7): DAMVIQNPRYQVTQFGKPVTLSCSQTLNHNVMYWYQQKSSQAPKLLFHYYDKDFNNEADTPDNFQSRRPNTSFCFLDIRSPGLGDTAMYLCATSRRTGTYEQYFGPGTRLTVT.

This clone was seen more than once but under ten times. This chain connects TRBV19 to TRBJ1-5, with 9 bases matching TRBD1. The V gene's germline CDR1 is LNHDA and CDR2 SQIVND (reference sequence). CDR3 length: 16 residues. Losses at the gene ends were 6 bases for V and 3 bases for J; bases not matched to a gene: 9. CDR3 in DNA: TGTGCCAGTAGCTTACAGGGGGCCAATTTCAATCAGCCCCAGCATTTT. It specifies CASSLQGANFNQPQHF.

This chain links TRBV11-2 with TRBJ1-2; the match to TRBD1 covers 9 bases. The CDR3 is made up of 18 amino acids. J gave up 0 bases and V 5 bases, and 13 bases lay outside the gene matches. Germline loops: CDR1 SGHAT, CDR2 FQNNGV. This CDR3 is CASSGAWGTGKSNYGYTF. CDR3 sequence (DNA): TGTGCCAGCAGCGGAGCTTGGGGGACAGGGAAGTCTAACTATGGCTACACCTTC.

The genes are TRBV5-1 and TRBJ1-2; tentatively, D is TRBD1 (6 bases). Between the trimmed V and J ends, which lost 4 bases and 2 bases, there was a span of 15 bases. Germline-derived CDR1 and CDR2 are SGHRS and YFSETQ. The CDR3 covers 15 residues. The CDR3 DNA reads as TGCGCCAGCAGCCCCCCGGAGGACAGAAACTATGGCTACACCTTC. This encodes CASSPPEDRNYGYTF.

The chain links TRBV11-3 to TRBJ2-6; 7 bases line up with TRBD1. Germline CDR1 SGHNT, CDR2 YENEEA. V gave up 5 bases and J gave up 1 base; unmatched junction bases: 5. This CDR3 spans 16 amino acids. The CDR3 loop reads CASSPNRGSGANVLTF. CDR3 nucleotide sequence: TGTGCCAGCAGCCCGAACAGGGGTTCTGGGGCCAACGTCCTGACTTTC.

The chain joins TRBV9 to TRBJ1-4; TRBD1 is a possible D gene (5 bases). The ends were cut back, 2 bases at V and 4 bases at J, with 6 bases in the middle. Germline lookup yields CDR1 SGDLS and CDR2 YYNGEE. This CDR3 region has 13 residues. Written as DNA, the CDR3 is TGTGCCAGCAGCGTCAGGGATAATGAAAAACTGTTTTTT. Encoded protein: CASSVRDNEKLFF.

In DNA, the CDR3 is TGTGCCAGCAGTAGCAGACAGGGGGCCAAAAACATTCAGTACTTC. Translating it yields CASSSRQGAKNIQYF. V usage is TRBV2 and J usage is TRBJ2-4, with 8 bases that match TRBD1. J gave up 1 base and V 5 bases, and 4 bases lay outside the gene matches. The germline CDR1 and CDR2 sequences are SNHLY and FYNNEI. The CDR3 consists of 15 residues.

V usage is TRBV9 and J usage is TRBJ2-3, with 7 bases fitting TRBD1. CDR3 size: 17 residues. V lost 0 bases, J lost 4 bases, and 11 bases stayed unmatched. Germline V lookup: CDR1 SGDLS, CDR2 YYNGEE. This CDR3 reads CASSVGEGQARADTQYF. CDR3 DNA: TGTGCCAGCAGCGTAGGAGAAGGACAGGCCCGAGCAGATACGCAGTATTTT.

This chain links TRBV28 with TRBJ2-7; TRBD2 agrees at 14 bases. After removal of 4 bases from V and 4 bases from J, the junction contained 9 bases not matched to a gene. The CDR3 spans 17 residues. Per the germline V gene, CDR1 is MDHEN and CDR2 is SYDVKM. The CDR3 is CASSYRLAGGKKYEQYF. CDR3 nucleotide sequence: TGTGCCAGCAGTTACAGACTAGCGGGAGGGAAAAAGTACGAGCAGTACTTC.

This chain connects TRBV13 to TRBJ1-6, with D tentatively TRBD1 (5 bases). V gave up 4 bases and J gave up 8 bases, with 9 bases separating them. Germline values: CDR1 PRHDT, CDR2 FYEKMQ (reference sequence). This CDR3 is built from 13 residues. CDR3 amino acids: CASSWGGDSPLHF. Here the CDR3 DNA reads TGTGCCAGCAGCTGGGGAGGGGATTCACCCCTCCACTTT.

The rearrangement joins TRBV5-6 to TRBJ2-1; 8 nucleotides line up with TRBD2. After removal of 1 base from V and 14 bases from J, the junction contained 8 bases not matched to a gene. This CDR3 has 13 amino acids. Germline loops: CDR1 SGHDT, CDR2 YYEEEE. This CDR3 reads CASSLFSGGEKFF. CDR3 DNA sequence: TGTGCCAGCAGCTTGTTCTCCGGGGGGGAGAAGTTCTTC.

The sample holds one count of this clone. This chain uses TRBV15 with TRBJ1-2; possible D gene TRBD1, 6 bases. This CDR3 region has 16 residues. Deletions cut 0 bases from V and 3 bases from J, with 14 bases between. From germline, CDR1 is LNHNV and CDR2 YYDKDF (reference sequence). CDR3 nucleotide sequence: TGTGCCACCAGCAGAGATTTATCACAGGGCGACTATGGCTACACCTTC. Translating it yields CATSRDLSQGDYGYTF. The full variable domain, rest sourced from reference TRBV15 and TRBJ1-2, is DAMVIQNPRYQVTQFGKPVTLSCSQTLNHNVMYWYQQKSSQAPKLLFHYYDKDFNNEADTPDNFQSRRPNTSFCFLDIRSPGLGDTAMYLCATSRDLSQGDYGYTFGSGTRLTVV.

This rearrangement joins TRBV9 to TRBJ1-2; 7 nucleotides line up with TRBD1. This CDR3 region has 17 residues. J gave up 7 bases and V 5 bases, and 20 bases lay outside the gene matches. Germline CDR1 and CDR2: SGDLS and YYNGEE. The CDR3 sequence is CASSVTPGRGQLFGYTF. The CDR3, as DNA: TGTGCCAGCAGTGTCACCCCGGGAAGGGGGCAATTGTTTGGCTACACCTTC.

V usage is TRBV28 and J usage is TRBJ1-1; 12 nucleotides align to TRBD1. The germline CDR1 and CDR2 sequences are MDHEN and SYDVKM. CDR3 size: 15 residues. V shed 3 bases and J 6 bases; nucleotides not matched to a gene: 5. The CDR3 is CASSLGDRGLAEAFF. The CDR3 nucleotides are TGTGCCAGCAGTTTGGGGGACAGGGGGCTGGCTGAAGCTTTCTTT. Complete variable domain (other parts from reference TRBV28 and TRBJ1-1): DVKVTQSSRYLVKRTGEKVFLECVQDMDHENMFWYRQDPGLGLRLIYFSYDVKMKEKGDIPEGYSVSREKKERFSLILESASTNQTSMYLCASSLGDRGLAEAFFGQGTRLTVV.

This chain uses TRBV11-2 with TRBJ2-7; D unresolved. The germline gives CDR1 SGHAT, CDR2 FQNNGV. Trimming left V 2 bases short and J 0 bases short, with 5 bases between. The CDR3 runs 13 residues. CDR3 amino acids: CASSLLSSYEQYF. The CDR3 DNA sequence: TGTGCCAGCAGCTTATTATCCTCCTACGAGCAGTACTTC.